The clone carrying this T cell receptor (beta chain) was counted a single time. The antigen is unknown. At the DNA level, this CDR3 is encoded by other sequences in the same sample as well. This sample was taken from a study of shared clonotypes between healthy human individuals. Study-wide findings and caveats: How much donors shared clonotypes was expected to be affected by sequencing depth. A small donor pool kept down the genetic and exposure-history diversity that was represented. Only blood was sampled; tissue repertoires likely differ. Clonotypes that were shared across a few donors made up roughly 5% of naive CD4 clonotypes.

The CDR3 is made up of 14 amino acids. Germline CDR1 reads SGDLS; CDR2 reads YYNGEE. The V and J ends lost 0 bases and 4 bases respectively, with 11 bases between them. The data were produced by immunoSEQ multiplex PCR, yet TCRdb's version contains in-frame clones alone and is incomplete. This sample has approximately 1,500,000 clones, with around 97% found just once. The receptor was derived from a man aged 30 to 39 in good health. The chain carries TRBV9 and TRBJ2-7; the D is unclear. Sequenced: naive CD4+ T cells sorted from blood. The subset: CD45RA+ positively selected. CDR3 loop: CASSVGGTGYEQYF. Written as DNA, the CDR3 is TGTGCCAGCAGCGTAGGCGGAACGGGTTACGAGCAGTACTTC.